The 25 T cell receptor beta chains in this list originate from one sample, sequenced in a study of T cells after yellow fever vaccination. TCRdb independently ran MiXCR on the 5' RACE reads; one entry per CDR3 protein. The sample has about 360,000 distinct CDR3 sequences; approximately 6% are singletons. Source: PBMCs, taken 5 days after the yellow fever booster vaccination. The origin of the receptors is a young man who received the YFV17D yellow fever vaccine.

This clonotype was picked up a small number of times. The chain combines TRBV12-3 or TRBV12-4 with TRBJ2-1, with 9 bases aligning to TRBD2. This CDR3 is built from 14 residues. V lost 3 bases and J lost 8; bases outside the gene matches: 5. The DNA for the CDR3 is TGTGCCAGCAGTTTTAGCGGGAGAGGAGATGAGCAGTTCTTC. Residues: CASSFSGRGDEQFF.

This clonotype was seen at least ten times. The rearrangement joins TRBV5-1 to TRBJ2-3; tentatively, D is TRBD2 (6 bases). Germline CDR1 SGHRS, CDR2 YFSETQ. The CDR3 totals 13 residues. V was pared by 3 bases and J by 6 bases, with 11 bases between. The CDR3 coding sequence is TGCGCCAGCAGCTCCGGGACTTGGGATACGCAGTATTTT. Its translation is CASSSGTWDTQYF.

This clonotype was counted only a few times. The CDR3 DNA sequence: TGTGCCAGCAGCGTAATCCTGCCAGACCTCGTAAAAGAGACCCAGTACTTC. As protein: CASSVILPDLVKETQYF. The chain recombines TRBV7-2 with TRBJ2-5, with D unresolved. CDR1 and CDR2 from the germline V gene are SGHTA and FQGNSA. V shed 5 bases and J shed 3 bases, with 22 bases lying between them. There are 17 residues in the CDR3.

This clonotype was detected only a few times. This chain joins TRBV10-3 and TRBJ2-3; 10 bases match TRBD2. V lost 10 bases to trimming and J lost 6 bases; unmatched junction nucleotides: 7. Per germline, CDR1 ENHRY and CDR2 SYGVKD. This CDR3 is 13 amino acids long. The CDR3 protein is CATLAGEFDTQYF. The CDR3 nucleotides are TGTGCCACCCTAGCGGGAGAATTTGATACGCAGTATTTT.

With regard to this clonotype: A single base separates this from a much larger clone, so it may be a read error. The chain couples TRBV20-1 to TRBJ2-7; the D is unclear. From germline, CDR1 is DFQATT and CDR2 SNEGSKA (reference sequence). CDR3 length equals 13 residues. The CDR3 coding sequence is TGCAGTGCTAGAATGCGATATACCTTCGAGCAGCACTTC. As protein: CSARMRYTFEQHF.

In its sample, this clonotype was seen a few times. The chain has TRBV7-8 and TRBJ2-1; D call uncertain. CDR3 size: 14 residues. The germline gives CDR1 SGHVS, CDR2 FQNEAQ. V gave up 1 base and J gave up 5 bases, with 9 bases separating them. CDR3 in DNA: TGTGCCAGCAGCTTAGTTTCAGATAACAATGAGCAGTTCTTC. Protein product: CASSLVSDNNEQFF.

This clonotype has just a few counts. The rearrangement uses TRBV18 and TRBJ2-7; 8 bases are shared with TRBD1. The germline gives CDR1 KGHSH, CDR2 LQKENI. V gave up 4 bases and J gave up 3 bases; unmatched junction bases: 5. The CDR3 covers 14 residues. The CDR3 region has the DNA TGTGCCAGCTCACAGGACAGGGTAAGCTACGAGCAGTACTTC. Translating it yields CASSQDRVSYEQYF.

This clonotype was counted at least ten times. The chain carries TRBV7-2 and TRBJ1-3; D may be TRBD1 (5 bases). The CDR3 loop spans 17 amino acids. Looked up from germline, CDR1 is SGHTA and CDR2 is FQGNSA. V was clipped by 1 base and J by 4 bases, with 17 bases between them. The chain's CDR3 is CASSLVGPPVGGNTIYF. Written as DNA, the CDR3 is TGTGCCAGCAGCTTAGTGGGACCCCCCGTGGGAGGAAACACCATATATTTT.

The chain employs TRBV20-1 and TRBJ2-1, with 9 bases matching TRBD1. This CDR3 region has 15 residues. The V gene's germline CDR1 is DFQATT and CDR2 SNEGSKA (reference sequence). V shed 2 bases, J shed 1 base, and the junction held 3 bases outside the gene matches. The CDR3 here is CSARRGQGSYNEQFF. CDR3 sequence (DNA): TGCAGTGCTAGACGAGGACAGGGGTCCTACAATGAGCAGTTCTTC.

This clonotype was detected many times. The chain uses TRBV5-1 and TRBJ2-6; D remains ambiguous. Germline values: CDR1 SGHRS, CDR2 YFSETQ. The CDR3 contains 15 residues. V dropped 0 bases and J dropped 0 bases, with 4 bases sitting between them. CDR3 in DNA: TGCGCCAGCAGCTTGGGTGCCTCTGGGGCCAACGTCCTGACTTTC. As protein: CASSLGASGANVLTF.

This clonotype was found a few times. The genes are TRBV11-2 and TRBJ2-3; 8 bases agree with TRBD2. CDR1 SGHAT and CDR2 FQNNGV come from the germline V gene. The CDR3 length is 18 residues. The ends lost 4 bases at V and 5 bases at J; junction bases unmatched: 17. CDR3 protein: CASSSTGTSFRLGDTQYF. In DNA form, the CDR3 reads TGTGCCAGCAGCTCCACCGGGACTAGTTTTCGTTTGGGAGATACGCAGTATTTT.

This clonotype was found many times. Here the CDR3 reads CASSLSTSVNEQFF. The CDR3, as DNA: TGTGCCAGCAGCTTATCGACTAGTGTAAATGAGCAGTTCTTC. The V call is TRBV7-9, the J call TRBJ2-1; D possibly corresponds to TRBD2 (6 bases). Germline V gene sequence: CDR1 SEHNR, CDR2 FQNEAQ (reference sequence). V was trimmed by 2 bases and J by 7 bases, leaving 12 bases between them. This CDR3 is built from 14 residues.

Many counts were recorded for this clonotype. The rearrangement uses TRBV27 and TRBJ2-2; maybe TRBD2 (5 bases). CDR1 MNHEY and CDR2 SMNVEV come from the germline V gene (reference sequence). Trimming left V 9 bases short and J 4 bases short, with 15 bases between. This CDR3 contains 14 residues. The CDR3 region has the DNA TGTGCCAGTATTAGCGCCCCGGGCACCGGGGAGCTGTTTTTT. It encodes CASISAPGTGELFF.

The chain uses TRBV12-3 or TRBV12-4 and TRBJ2-5, with TRBD2 matching 10 bases. Trimming removed 3 bases from V and 4 bases from J; junction bases left unmatched: 14. The CDR3 is made up of 18 amino acids. The CDR3: CASSFLVVAGGVGETQYF. CDR3 nucleotides: TGTGCCAGCAGTTTCTTGGTCGTAGCGGGAGGAGTGGGAGAGACCCAGTACTTC.

The rearrangement links TRBV5-6 to TRBJ2-1, with 8 bases that match TRBD1. This CDR3 has 16 residues. Per germline, CDR1 SGHDT and CDR2 YYEEEE. Germline trimming cut 0 bases from V and 9 bases from J; bases unmatched to any gene: 11. In DNA form, the CDR3 reads TGTGCCAGCAGCTTGGAGGCCAGGGGGCTTGGTCGTGAGCAGTTCTTC. It yields the protein CASSLEARGLGREQFF.

At least ten counts were recorded for this clonotype. This chain uses TRBV20-1 with TRBJ2-1, with 13 bases fitting TRBD2. Germline assignment: CDR1 DFQATT and CDR2 SNEGSKA (reference sequence). V lost 3 bases, J lost 11 bases, and 4 bases stayed unmatched. The CDR3 extends over 13 amino acids. CDR3 coding DNA: TGCAGTGCTAGTCCGGGACTAGCGGGGCAGCAGTTCTTC. Protein sequence: CSASPGLAGQQFF.

This clonotype was recorded at least ten times. The CDR3 region has the DNA TGCAGCGTTGAAGATCGTTCAGGAGATCGCCGCTCCTACGAGCAGTACTTC. Protein product: CSVEDRSGDRRSYEQYF. The chain couples TRBV29-1 to TRBJ2-7; unclear D gene. Per germline, CDR1 SQVTM and CDR2 ANQGSEA. V was clipped by 0 bases and J by 0 bases, with 18 bases between them. The CDR3 contains 17 residues.

This clonotype was detected only a few times. This chain connects TRBV12-3 or TRBV12-4 to TRBJ1-1; D is unclear. V was cut by 3 bases and J by 1 base, with 3 bases left in between. This CDR3 region has 12 residues. In DNA form, the CDR3 reads TGTGCCAGCAGTTTTCCGAACACTGAAGCTTTCTTT. Translating gives CASSFPNTEAFF.

This clonotype appeared many times. The chain recombines TRBV12-3 or TRBV12-4 with TRBJ2-2; D perhaps matches TRBD2 (6 bases). CDR3 length: 15 residues. V lost 6 bases and J lost 2, with 13 bases in between. The DNA of the CDR3 is TGTGCCAGCAGGGCCGGGACTTACAACACCGGGGAGCTGTTTTTT. Translating gives CASRAGTYNTGELFF.

V gene TRBV28 combines with J gene TRBJ2-2; 7 bases are a match to TRBD1. The CDR3 loop spans 17 amino acids. With 5 bases clipped from V and 1 base from J, the junction kept 10 bases outside the gene matches. Looked up from germline, CDR1 is MDHEN and CDR2 is SYDVKM. CDR3 region: CASSPTSGTVNTGELFF. As DNA, the CDR3 is TGTGCCAGCAGTCCAACTTCCGGGACAGTGAACACCGGGGAGCTGTTTTTT.

In its sample, this clonotype was seen many times. The CDR3 DNA follows: TGTGCCAGCAGCGTAGATCCTAGCTCCTACGAGCAGTACTTC. This encodes CASSVDPSSYEQYF. V is TRBV9 and J is TRBJ2-7, with no clear D. Germline values: CDR1 SGDLS, CDR2 YYNGEE. This CDR3 spans 14 amino acids. The V gene lost 0 bases and the J gene lost 0 bases, with 7 bases spanning the gap.

There are many counts of this clonotype. V usage is TRBV29-1 and J usage is TRBJ1-2; 10 positions match TRBD1. V trimming: 7 bases; J trimming: 8 bases; junction bases outside the gene matches: 7. Germline assignment: CDR1 SQVTM and CDR2 ANQGSEA. This CDR3 is 12 amino acids long. This CDR3 reads CSAGTGVEGYTF. In nucleotides, the CDR3 is TGCAGCGCTGGGACAGGGGTAGAGGGCTACACCTTC.

This clonotype was seen repeatedly, ten times or more. The V and J genes are TRBV21-1 and TRBJ1-1; the D segment call TRBD1 is taken from the table without a DNA check. TRBV21-1 is flagged as a pseudogene. The CDR3 is 8 amino acids. DNA of the CDR3: TGCCCCGCCCCTAAAGCTTTCTTT. Its protein product is CPAPKAFF.

This clonotype was picked up a small number of times. V is TRBV15 and J is TRBJ2-5, with D hard to call. Germline V lookup: CDR1 LNHNV, CDR2 YYDKDF (reference sequence). V gave up 0 bases and J gave up 5 bases, with 7 bases separating them. The CDR3 totals 13 residues. The CDR3: CATSRDITETQYF. CDR3 sequence (DNA): TGTGCCACCAGCAGAGATATTACCGAGACCCAGTACTTC.

The chain uses TRBV19 and TRBJ1-5; D ambiguous. V was shortened by 3 bases and J by 1 base, with 13 bases between the two germline ends. The CDR3 runs 16 residues. Germline CDR1 is LNHDA and CDR2 is SQIVND (reference sequence). The DNA for the CDR3 is TGTGCCAGTAGTATTGCAGGAGTTATGAGCAATCAGCCCCAGCATTTT. Translation: CASSIAGVMSNQPQHF.